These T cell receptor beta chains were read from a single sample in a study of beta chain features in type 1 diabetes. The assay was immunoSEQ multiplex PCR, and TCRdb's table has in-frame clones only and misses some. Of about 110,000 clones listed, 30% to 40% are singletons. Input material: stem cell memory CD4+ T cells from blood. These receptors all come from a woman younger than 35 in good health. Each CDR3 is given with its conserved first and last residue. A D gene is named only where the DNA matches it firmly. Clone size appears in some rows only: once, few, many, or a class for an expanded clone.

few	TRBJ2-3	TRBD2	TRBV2	TGTGCCAGCAGTCCCGGGACTAGAAGGGCGGATACGCAGTATTTT	CASSPGTRRADTQYF
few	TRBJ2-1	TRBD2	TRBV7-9	TGTGCCAGCAGCTTTGGAACTAGCGGGCCTACCTACAATGAGCAGTTCTTC	CASSFGTSGPTYNEQFF
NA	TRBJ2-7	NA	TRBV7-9	TGTGCCAGCAGCTTAGTCGTGGCCCCGACCTACGAGCAGTACTTC	CASSLVVAPTYEQYF
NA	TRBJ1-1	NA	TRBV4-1	TGCGCCAGCAGCCAAGAACGGGGTGAAGCTTTCTTT	CASSQERGEAFF
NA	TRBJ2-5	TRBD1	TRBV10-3	TGTGCCATCAGTGAACAGGGGTCAGAGACCCAGTACTTC	CAISEQGSETQYF
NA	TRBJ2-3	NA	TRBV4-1	TGCGCCAGCAGCCAAGATCCTCAGGGGAGCACAGATACGCAGTATTTT	CASSQDPQGSTDTQYF
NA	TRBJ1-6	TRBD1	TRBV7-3	TGTGCCAGCAGCCAGGGGACAGTGGGTTCACCCCTCCACTTT	CASSQGTVGSPLHF
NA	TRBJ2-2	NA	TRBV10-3	TGTGCCATCAGTGCAGGGACGAACACCGGGGAGCTGTTTTTT	CAISAGTNTGELFF
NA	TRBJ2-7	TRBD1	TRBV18	TGTGCCAGCTCACCAACTTCCGGGACAGGGGCTGGCGAGCAGTACTTC	CASSPTSGTGAGEQYF
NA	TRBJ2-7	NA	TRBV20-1	TGCAGTGCTCATGACAGCTACGAGCAGTACTTC	CSAHDSYEQYF